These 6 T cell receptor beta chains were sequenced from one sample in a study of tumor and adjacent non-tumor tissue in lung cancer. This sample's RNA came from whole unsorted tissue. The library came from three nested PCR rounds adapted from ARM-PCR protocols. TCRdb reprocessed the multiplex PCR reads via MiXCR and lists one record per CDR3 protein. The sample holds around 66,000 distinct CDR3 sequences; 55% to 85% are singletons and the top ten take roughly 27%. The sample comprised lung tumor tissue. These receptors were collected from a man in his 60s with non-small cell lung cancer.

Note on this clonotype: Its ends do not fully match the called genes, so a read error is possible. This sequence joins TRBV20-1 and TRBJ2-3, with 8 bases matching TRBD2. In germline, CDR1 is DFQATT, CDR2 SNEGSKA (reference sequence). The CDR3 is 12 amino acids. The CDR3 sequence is CSAWNGRDTQYF. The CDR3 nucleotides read TGCAGTGCTTGGAACGGGAGGGATACGCAATATTTT.

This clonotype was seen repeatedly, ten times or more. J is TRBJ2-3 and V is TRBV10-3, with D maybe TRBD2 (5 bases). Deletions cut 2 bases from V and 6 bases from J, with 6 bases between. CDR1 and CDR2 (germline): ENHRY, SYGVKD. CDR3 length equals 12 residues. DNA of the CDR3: TGTGCCATCAGTGAGACGGGGGATACGCAGTATTTT. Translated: CAISETGDTQYF.

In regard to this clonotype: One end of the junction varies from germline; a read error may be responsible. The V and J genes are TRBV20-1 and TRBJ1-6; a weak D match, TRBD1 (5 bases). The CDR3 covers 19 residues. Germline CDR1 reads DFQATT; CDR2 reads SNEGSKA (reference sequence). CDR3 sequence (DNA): TGCAGTCCTAGAGGTGCGCGAATTGGGGCAATCGGGCATAATTCACCCCTCCACTTT. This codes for CSPRGARIGAIGHNSPLHF.

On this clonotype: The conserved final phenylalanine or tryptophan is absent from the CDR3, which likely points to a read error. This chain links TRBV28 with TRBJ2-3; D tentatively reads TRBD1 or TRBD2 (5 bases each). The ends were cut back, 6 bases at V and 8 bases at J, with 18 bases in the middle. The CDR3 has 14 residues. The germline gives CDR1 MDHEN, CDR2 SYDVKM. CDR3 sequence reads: CASSHPIGALTQYS. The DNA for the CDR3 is TGTGCCAGCAGCCACCCTATCGGGGCCCTTACGCAGTATTCT.

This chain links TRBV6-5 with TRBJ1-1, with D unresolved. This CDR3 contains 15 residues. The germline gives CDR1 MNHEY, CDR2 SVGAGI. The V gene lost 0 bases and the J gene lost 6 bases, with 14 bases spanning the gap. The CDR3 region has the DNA TGTGCCAGCAGTTACTCCCACAAGGGTAGGGCTGAAGCTTTCTTT. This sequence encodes CASSYSHKGRAEAFF.

The CDR3 loop is CASSQGLDYGYTF. The CDR3 DNA sequence: TGTGCCAGTAGTCAGGGGCTTGACTATGGCTACACCTTC. The V gene is TRBV19, the J gene TRBJ1-2; D possibly corresponds to TRBD1 (6 bases). This CDR3 has 13 amino acids. V lost 5 bases to trimming and J lost 3 bases, with 10 bases between them. Germline CDR1 reads LNHDA; CDR2 reads SQIVND (reference sequence).